The 2 T cell receptor beta chains below were found in one sample sequenced in a study of Ad26.COV2.S vaccination and SARS-CoV-2 variants. TCRdb's copy holds only in-frame clones and misses some; the assay was immunoSEQ multiplex PCR. The sample shows around 450,000 clones, roughly 88% of them seen only once. Treatment noted: around 19 received Ad26.COV2.S at low or high dose, single or two shots; about 5 received placebo; per-sample allocation not given. Samples were taken on day 63 after the first vaccine or placebo injection. The specimen was peripheral blood, collected in a trial of Ad26.COV2.S vaccine versus placebo. These receptors were taken from a person aged 18-65 years who received the Ad26.COV2.S COVID-19 vaccine or a placebo.

The chain combines TRBV7-9 with TRBJ2-5; TRBD1 agrees at 10 bases. The trim removed 5 bases at V and 3 bases at J, leaving 3 bases unmatched. Germline V CDR1 and CDR2: SEHNR, FQNEAQ (reference sequence). The CDR3 has 14 amino acids. In DNA, the CDR3 is TGTGCCAGCAGCCGGACAGGGGGGGAAGAGACCCAGTACTTC. The encoded protein is CASSRTGGEETQYF.

This chain joins TRBV7-2 and TRBJ2-7, with D perhaps TRBD1 or TRBD2 (5 bases each). The V and J ends lost 2 bases and 6 bases respectively, with 17 bases between them. CDR3 length equals 15 residues. From germline, CDR1 is SGHTA and CDR2 FQGNSA. CDR3 bases: TGTGCCAGCAGCTTAAAATCATTGGGGGTTTCCGAGCAGTACTTC. It codes for CASSLKSLGVSEQYF.